Described below is a single T cell receptor (beta chain) sequence and its context. This entry is derived from a study of blood T cell repertoires in COVID-19. At the level of the study: The study drew acute and convalescent COVID-19 samples from the United States, Italy and Spain. The analysed material was cDNA or gDNA that came from T cells, B-cell-depleted T cells, or PBMCs.

All enrollees were roughly 18 to 89 years old and from about 24 US areas. Participant-reported clinical history was the basis for cohort assignment. J lost 4 bases, V lost 3 bases, and 6 bases had no gene match. From germline, CDR1 is MRHNA and CDR2 SNTAGT. The CDR3 contains 15 residues. Produced via immunoSEQ multiplex PCR; TCRdb's table is partial and in-frame only. The table has about 250,000 clones, roughly 86% seen once. This chain joins TRBV6-4 and TRBJ1-2; 9 positions match TRBD1. Sample: PBMCs or T cells enriched from blood (not recorded which). This clonotype was sampled from a woman in her 50s who had recovered from COVID-19. The CDR3 coding sequence is TGTGCCAGCAGTGAGACCGGGACAGGGCGCTATGGCTACACCTTC. This sequence encodes CASSETGTGRYGYTF.